The 30 T cell receptor beta chains below all came from one sample that was sequenced in a study of T cell responses to AZD1222 COVID-19 vaccine. Clones were read by immunoSEQ multiplex PCR, and TCRdb kept only the in-frame ones, dropping some. The repertoire holds more than 110,000 clones, with 70% to 90% as singletons. Material: peripheral blood, obtained on day 0 of AZD1222 vaccination. Every receptor here comes from an adult in good health.

The chain links TRBV19 to TRBJ2-7, with TRBD2 matching over 7 bases. Germline assignment: CDR1 LNHDA and CDR2 SQIVND (reference sequence). The V segment lost 3 bases and the J segment 2 bases; nucleotides outside the gene matches: 4. There are 14 residues in the CDR3. CDR3 sequence: CASSMRESPYEQYF. The CDR3 DNA is TGTGCCAGTAGTATGCGGGAGTCGCCCTACGAGCAGTACTTC.

The genes are TRBV6-5 and TRBJ2-1; D is perhaps TRBD1 or TRBD2 (5 bases each). The CDR3 loop spans 13 amino acids. V was trimmed by 4 bases and J by 5 bases, leaving 9 bases between them. Germline V gives CDR1 MNHEY, CDR2 SVGAGI. CDR3 in DNA: TGTGCCAGCAGTTGGGACCTAAACAATGAGCAGTTCTTC. As protein: CASSWDLNNEQFF.

V and J are TRBV12-2 and TRBJ1-5; the table's D call, TRBD1, has no DNA check behind it. TRBV12-2 is a documented pseudogene. The CDR3 has 13 residues. The CDR3 is CASRQGKWQPQHF. The CDR3 region has the DNA TGTGCAAGTCGACAGGGCAAATGGCAGCCCCAGCATTTT.

The chain carries TRBV7-8 and TRBJ2-4; D is unresolved. CDR1 is SGHVS and CDR2 is FQNEAQ in the germline V gene. V was pared by 5 bases and J by 0 bases, with 11 bases between. This CDR3 has 15 amino acids. CDR3 sequence reads: CASSKLGLAKNIQYF. CDR3 DNA sequence: TGTGCCAGCAGCAAGCTGGGATTAGCCAAAAACATTCAGTACTTC. Combining the CDR3 with reference TRBV7-8 and TRBJ2-4 gives the whole variable domain GAGVSQSPRYKVAKRGQDVALRCDPISGHVSLFWYQQALGQGPEFLTYFQNEAQLDKSGLPSDRFFAERPEGSVSTLKIQRTQQEDSAVYLCASSKLGLAKNIQYFGAGTRLSVL.

V is TRBV5-6 and J is TRBJ1-2, with unresolved D. Germline V gene data show CDR1 as SGHDT and CDR2 as YYEEEE. Trimming removed 4 bases from V and 2 bases from J, with 12 bases in between. There are 14 residues in the CDR3. The CDR3 bases are TGTGCCAGCAGCCCGGCGGGCAGGAACTATGGCTACACCTTC. As protein: CASSPAGRNYGYTF.

The chain uses TRBV2 and TRBJ2-1; D unresolved. In germline, CDR1 is SNHLY, CDR2 FYNNEI. V lost 3 bases and J lost 4, with 7 bases in between. This CDR3 contains 13 residues. CDR3 DNA: TGTGCCAGCAGTGATCGTTGGTACAATGAGCAGTTCTTC. Protein product: CASSDRWYNEQFF.

The chain employs TRBV4-2 and TRBJ2-7; either TRBD1 or TRBD2 may fit D (5 bases each). V lost 1 base and J lost 0, with 13 bases in between. Germline loops: CDR1 LGHNA, CDR2 YNFKEQ. This CDR3 is built from 16 residues. This chain's CDR3 is CASSQGSGTPSYEQYF. The CDR3 region has the DNA TGTGCCAGCAGCCAAGGTTCAGGGACCCCCTCCTACGAGCAGTACTTC.

The genes are TRBV28 and TRBJ1-6, with a weak D call TRBD1 (5 bases). Germline lookup yields CDR1 MDHEN and CDR2 SYDVKM. The CDR3 sequence is 15 residues long. V was clipped by 6 bases and J by 12 bases, with 21 bases between them. This chain's CDR3 is CASRSEGPVRRPLHF. The CDR3 bases are TGTGCCAGCAGATCCGAGGGACCGGTTCGGAGACCCCTCCACTTT.

J is TRBJ1-2 and V is TRBV18, with 9 bases fitting TRBD1. V trimming: 3 bases; J trimming: 8 bases; junction bases outside the gene matches: 7. In germline, CDR1 is KGHSH, CDR2 LQKENI. The CDR3 has 14 amino acids. CDR3 residues: CASSPGTGPYGYTF. As DNA, the CDR3 is TGTGCCAGCTCACCCGGGACAGGGCCTTACGGCTACACCTTC.

The chain couples TRBV19 to TRBJ1-3, with D unclear. The CDR3 covers 14 residues. Germline V CDR1 and CDR2: LNHDA, SQIVND (reference sequence). Trimming removed 3 bases at V and 0 bases at J, with 6 bases between. The CDR3 spells CASSIPVSGNTIYF. The CDR3 bases are TGTGCCAGTAGTATCCCGGTCTCTGGAAACACCATATATTTT.

This clone was observed a few times. The CDR3 nucleotides read TGTGCCAGCACCTACTCTGGGACAGGACTCTCCTACGAGCAGTACTTC. This codes for CASTYSGTGLSYEQYF. This chain uses TRBV6-5 with TRBJ2-7, with TRBD1 matching over 8 bases. This CDR3 is built from 16 residues. Germline V CDR1 and CDR2: MNHEY, SVGAGI. V shed 7 bases and J 0 bases; nucleotides not matched to a gene: 11.

The chain employs TRBV7-2 and TRBJ2-7; D uncertain. Trimming took off 1 base at V and 0 bases at J, with 10 bases between the two ends. The CDR3 is 15 residues long. CDR1 SGHTA and CDR2 FQGNSA come from the germline V gene. As DNA, the CDR3 is TGTGCCAGCAGCTTAGTGGACGTAGCCTCCTACGAGCAGTACTTC. This sequence encodes CASSLVDVASYEQYF.

The chain employs TRBV7-2 and TRBJ2-1; D remains unclear. Trimming removed 1 base from V and 4 bases from J, with 11 bases in between. The length of the CDR3 is 15 residues. Germline V gives CDR1 SGHTA, CDR2 FQGNSA. The CDR3 loop is CASSLGRRRYNEQFF. CDR3 DNA sequence: TGTGCCAGCAGCTTAGGGAGAAGGCGGTACAATGAGCAGTTCTTC.

This clone was seen just once. The chain joins TRBV5-1 to TRBJ2-7, with 8 bases lining up with TRBD2. The CDR3 loop spans 14 amino acids. Trimming cost V 4 bases and J 7 bases; bases outside gene matches: 10. Germline assignment: CDR1 SGHRS and CDR2 YFSETQ. CDR3 residues: CASSPAASGREQYF. The CDR3 DNA follows: TGCGCCAGCAGCCCGGCGGCTAGCGGGCGAGAGCAGTACTTC.

The CDR3 spells CASSPRMTTQPQHF. CDR3 DNA: TGTGCCAGCAGCCCGAGAATGACGACCCAGCCCCAGCATTTT. The chain has TRBV28 and TRBJ1-5; unclear D gene. Per the germline V gene, CDR1 is MDHEN and CDR2 is SYDVKM. V dropped 6 bases and J dropped 7 bases, with 16 bases sitting between them. This CDR3 spans 14 amino acids.

The V and J genes are TRBV5-5 and TRBJ1-2, with D possibly matching TRBD1 (6 bases). V dropped 0 bases and J dropped 4 bases, with 10 bases sitting between them. The CDR3 loop spans 14 amino acids. CDR1 and CDR2 from the germline V gene are SGHKS and YYEKEE (reference sequence). In nucleotides, the CDR3 is TGTGCCAGCAGCTTGGACAGGGTTGGCTATGGCTACACCTTC. Translation gives CASSLDRVGYGYTF.

V usage is TRBV10-1 and J usage is TRBJ2-7; a weak D match, TRBD1 (7 bases). V was trimmed by 3 bases and J by 4 bases, leaving 16 bases between them. Germline CDR1 WNHNN, CDR2 SYGVQD (reference sequence). This CDR3 spans 15 amino acids. CDR3: CASSDGGRGAYEQYF. The CDR3 bases are TGCGCCAGCAGTGACGGCGGCAGGGGGGCTTACGAGCAGTACTTC.

The chain is built from TRBV7-9 and TRBJ1-4, with D possibly TRBD1 on 5 matching bases. This CDR3 spans 13 amino acids. The V gene lost 5 bases and the J gene lost 3 bases, with 7 bases spanning the gap. CDR1 and CDR2 from the germline V gene are SEHNR and FQNEAQ (reference sequence). The CDR3: CASSRDPNEKLFF. Written as DNA, the CDR3 is TGTGCCAGCAGCCGGGACCCTAATGAAAAACTGTTTTTT.

The chain uses TRBV15 and TRBJ1-1; D is unresolved. The germline V gene has CDR1 LNHNV and CDR2 YYDKDF (reference sequence). V shed 1 base and J shed 6 bases, with 9 bases lying between them. This CDR3 is 13 amino acids long. This CDR3 is CATSRAGFPEAFF. The CDR3 bases are TGTGCCACCAGCAGAGCGGGGTTCCCTGAAGCTTTCTTT. Full variable domain (rest looked up from reference TRBV15 and TRBJ1-1): DAMVIQNPRYQVTQFGKPVTLSCSQTLNHNVMYWYQQKSSQAPKLLFHYYDKDFNNEADTPDNFQSRRPNTSFCFLDIRSPGLGDTAMYLCATSRAGFPEAFFGQGTRLTVV.

This clone came up a few times. The rearrangement links TRBV7-9 to TRBJ2-5; 9 positions match TRBD2. This CDR3 has 16 residues. Germline CDR1 is SEHNR and CDR2 is FQNEAQ (reference sequence). V lost 1 base, J lost 2 bases, and 5 bases stayed unmatched. CDR3 sequence: CASSLGLAENQETQYF. The CDR3, as DNA: TGTGCCAGCAGCTTAGGACTAGCGGAGAATCAAGAGACCCAGTACTTC.

The chain carries TRBV30 and TRBJ2-6, with TRBD2 matching 10 bases. Losses at the gene ends were 6 bases for V and 0 bases for J; bases not matched to a gene: 5. The CDR3 extends over 16 amino acids. Germline V lookup: CDR1 GTSNPN, CDR2 SVGIG (reference sequence). CDR3: CACPSGGLSGANVLTF. CDR3 nucleotides: TGTGCCTGTCCTAGCGGGGGTCTCTCTGGGGCCAACGTCCTGACTTTC.

This sequence joins TRBV11-2 and TRBJ2-1; D may be TRBD1 (6 bases). This CDR3 is 16 amino acids long. The V end was cut by 5 bases, the J end by 0 bases, with 14 bases between. Germline CDR1 is SGHAT and CDR2 is FQNNGV. CDR3 coding DNA: TGTGCCAGCAGCGACACAGGGTTGTACTCCTACAATGAGCAGTTCTTC. Its translation: CASSDTGLYSYNEQFF.

The rearrangement uses TRBV11-2 and TRBJ2-7; 8 nucleotides line up with TRBD1. CDR1 is SGHAT, CDR2 FQNNGV, per germline. This CDR3 comprises 14 residues. After removal of 2 bases from V and 4 bases from J, the junction contained 4 bases not matched to a gene. This chain's CDR3 is CASSLQGALYEQYF. The DNA of the CDR3 is TGTGCCAGCAGCTTACAGGGGGCTCTATACGAGCAGTACTTC.

This sequence joins TRBV4-2 and TRBJ1-2; weak D call: TRBD1 (6 bases). Per germline, CDR1 LGHNA and CDR2 YNFKEQ. The V end was cut by 1 base, the J end by 3 bases, with 18 bases between. CDR3 size: 17 residues. The CDR3 coding sequence is TGTGCCAGCAGCCAAGTCGGGGGCAAAAGGAGCGACTATGGCTACACCTTC. Translated, it gives CASSQVGGKRSDYGYTF.

This clone was seen only once. The chain recombines TRBV3-1 (or the pseudogene TRBV3-2) with TRBJ1-1; D call uncertain. Germline CDR1 and CDR2: LGHDT and YNNKEL (reference sequence). Trimming took off 2 bases at V and 1 base at J, with 5 bases between the two ends. CDR3 size: 13 residues. CDR3 sequence reads: CASSQQQNTEAFF. Here the CDR3 DNA reads TGTGCCAGCAGCCAACAACAGAACACTGAAGCTTTCTTT.

The V call is TRBV29-1, the J call TRBJ2-7; 8 positions agree with TRBD1. Germline loops: CDR1 SQVTM, CDR2 ANQGSEA. The CDR3 has 12 amino acids. Losses at the gene ends were 7 bases for V and 7 bases for J; bases not matched to a gene: 9. The CDR3 DNA is TGCAGCGCTCGACAGGGGACGGGGGAGCAGTACTTC. This sequence encodes CSARQGTGEQYF.

The chain has TRBV29-1 and TRBJ2-3; TRBD1 agrees at 7 bases. This CDR3 spans 14 amino acids. Germline loops: CDR1 SQVTM, CDR2 ANQGSEA. V was pared by 4 bases and J by 4 bases, with 8 bases of the junction left unmatched. The CDR3 is CSVGDRVQADTQYF. DNA for the CDR3: TGCAGCGTTGGCGACAGGGTCCAGGCAGATACGCAGTATTTT.

The genes are TRBV19 and TRBJ1-5, with D tentatively TRBD1 (6 bases). The CDR3 is 15 residues long. V was pared by 3 bases and J by 8 bases, with 17 bases between. From germline, CDR1 is LNHDA and CDR2 SQIVND (reference sequence). CDR3 bases: TGTGCCAGTAGTATGAACAGGGCCGGGAGTGAGCCCCAGCATTTT. Translated: CASSMNRAGSEPQHF.

This clone came up once. The chain has TRBV2 and TRBJ2-7; 13 positions agree with TRBD2. V lost 8 bases, J lost 5 bases, and 6 bases stayed unmatched. Germline assignment: CDR1 SNHLY and CDR2 FYNNEI. The CDR3 runs 14 residues. CDR3 amino acids: CASRQGLAGNEQYF. The CDR3, as DNA: TGTGCCAGCCGGCAGGGACTAGCGGGAAACGAGCAGTACTTC.

This clone was observed a single time. V gene TRBV3-1 (or the pseudogene TRBV3-2) combines with J gene TRBJ2-2; D might be TRBD1 (6 bases). Germline CDR1 and CDR2: LGHDT and YNNKEL (reference sequence). The V end was cut by 4 bases, the J end by 3 bases, with 9 bases between. The length of the CDR3 is 14 residues. This CDR3 is CASSRTGYTGELFF. The CDR3 nucleotides are TGTGCCAGCAGCCGCACAGGGTACACCGGGGAGCTGTTTTTT.